These 25 T cell receptor beta chains originate from one sample sequenced in a study. Using its own MiXCR run on the RT-PCR reads, TCRdb lists one record per CDR3 protein. The table records about 700,000 distinct CDR3 sequences, around 14% of them present only once. The sequenced sample was memory CD4+ T cells from blood. Receptor source: a female donor in good health, serving as a healthy control.

V is TRBV30 and J is TRBJ1-2; D is undetermined. The V end lost 5 bases, the J end lost 4 bases, and 14 bases lay between the germline ends. The germline V gene encodes CDR1 GTSNPN and CDR2 SVGIG (reference sequence). This CDR3 is built from 13 residues. CDR3 in amino acids: CAWGTPLAYGYTF. Written as DNA, the CDR3 is TGTGCCTGGGGTACCCCTTTGGCCTATGGCTACACCTTC.

This clonotype has just a few counts. J is TRBJ2-3 and V is TRBV7-2; no clear D. Per germline, CDR1 SGHTA and CDR2 FQGNSA. The CDR3 consists of 17 residues. V was trimmed by 1 base and J by 6 bases, leaving 20 bases between them. CDR3 region: CASSLVFGLGLPDTQYF. The CDR3 DNA reads as TGTGCCAGCAGCTTAGTTTTCGGGCTCGGTTTACCCGATACGCAGTATTTT. The full variable domain, in which reference TRBV7-2 and TRBJ2-3 provide the parts outside the CDR3, is GAGVSQSPSNKVTEKGKDVELRCDPISGHTALYWYRQSLGQGLEFLIYFQGNSAPDKSGLPSDRFSAERTGGSVSTLTIQRTQQEDSAVYLCASSLVFGLGLPDTQYFGPGTRLTVL.

There are a few counts of this clonotype. CDR3 loop: CATSDTVVGGETQYF. The CDR3 bases are TGTGCCACCAGTGACACGGTCGTGGGCGGGGAGACCCAGTACTTC. V usage is TRBV24-1 and J usage is TRBJ2-5; D possibly corresponds to TRBD2 (5 bases). The V end lost 4 bases, the J end lost 5 bases, and 16 bases lay between the germline ends. This CDR3 has 15 residues. Germline CDR1 and CDR2: KGHDR and SFDVKD.

The J gene is TRBJ1-2, the V gene TRBV20-1; D remains unclear. V was pared by 0 bases and J by 6 bases, with 5 bases between. The CDR3 sequence is 11 residues long. Germline V gene lookup returns CDR1 DFQATT and CDR2 SNEGSKA (reference sequence). CDR3 region: CSARDSDGYTF. Here the CDR3 DNA reads TGCAGTGCTAGAGATTCCGATGGCTACACCTTC.

This clonotype was observed a handful of times. The chain employs TRBV27 and TRBJ1-6; 7 positions match TRBD1. The CDR3 has 15 residues. Per the germline V gene, CDR1 is MNHEY and CDR2 is SMNVEV (reference sequence). V lost 4 bases and J lost 7; bases outside the gene matches: 7. The chain's CDR3 is CASSYTGVRNSPLHF. CDR3 DNA sequence: TGTGCCAGCAGTTACACAGGGGTGAGGAATTCACCCCTCCACTTT.

Ten or more counts support this clonotype. The chain links TRBV29-1 to TRBJ1-1; TRBD1 matches at 7 bases. Germline loops: CDR1 SQVTM, CDR2 ANQGSEA. The CDR3 runs to 12 residues. V shed 7 bases, J shed 5 bases, and the junction held 7 bases outside the gene matches. CDR3: CSAPGQKTEAFF. Written as DNA, the CDR3 is TGCAGCGCGCCGGGACAGAAGACTGAAGCTTTCTTT.

This clonotype was found a few times. V gene TRBV2 combines with J gene TRBJ2-7; the match to TRBD1 covers 9 bases. V lost 1 base and J lost 12; bases outside the gene matches: 7. Germline CDR1 and CDR2: SNHLY and FYNNEI. The CDR3 runs 13 residues. The CDR3 protein is CASSEVVDRGPYF. CDR3 DNA: TGTGCCAGCAGTGAAGTTGTGGACAGGGGTCCGTACTTC.

The CDR3 DNA sequence: TGTGCCAGCAGTTACTTGGCTTACAATGAGCAGTTCTTC. This translates into CASSYLAYNEQFF. The chain employs TRBV6-5 and TRBJ2-1; D uncertain. CDR1 and CDR2 (germline): MNHEY, SVGAGI. The CDR3 runs to 13 residues. V gave up 1 base and J gave up 4 bases, with 5 bases separating them.

The rearrangement uses TRBV20-1 and TRBJ1-5, with 10 positions matching TRBD1. The trim removed 6 bases at V and 2 bases at J, leaving 13 bases unmatched. This CDR3 spans 17 amino acids. Germline V CDR1 and CDR2: DFQATT, SNEGSKA (reference sequence). CDR3 residues: CSATEGQGLVGNQPQHF. DNA of the CDR3: TGCAGTGCGACAGAGGGACAGGGGTTAGTGGGCAATCAGCCCCAGCATTTT.

This clonotype appeared a few times. V is TRBV20-1 and J is TRBJ1-1; the D is unclear. V was clipped by 3 bases and J by 6 bases, with 11 bases between them. The CDR3 is 12 amino acids. CDR1 is DFQATT, CDR2 SNEGSKA, per germline (reference sequence). CDR3 residues: CSARAVLPEAFF. CDR3 DNA: TGCAGTGCTAGGGCCGTATTGCCTGAAGCTTTCTTT.

In regard to this clonotype: Just one base apart from a much larger clone, this may be a read error. CDR3 DNA sequence: TGCAACGCCGGCTCGGTTCTGCCGGGCAATGAGCAGTTCTTC. Amino acids: CNAGSVLPGNEQFF. This rearrangement joins TRBV29-1 to TRBJ2-1; no clear D. Germline V CDR1 and CDR2: SQVTM, ANQGSEA. The CDR3 runs to 14 residues.

This clonotype was detected a few times. V is TRBV27 and J is TRBJ2-1; D is unclear. The germline V gene encodes CDR1 MNHEY and CDR2 SMNVEV (reference sequence). The CDR3 is 15 residues long. CDR3 in amino acids: CAAGLPRRNYNEQFF. The CDR3 DNA is TGTGCTGCCGGCCTGCCCCGAAGGAACTACAATGAGCAGTTCTTC.

This clonotype appeared a few times. The rearrangement uses TRBV4-1 and TRBJ2-6; D unresolved. The CDR3 has 16 residues. Trimming took 1 base from V and 1 from J, leaving 8 bases between them. The germline V gene encodes CDR1 MGHRA and CDR2 YSYEKL. CDR3 region: CASSQAPRSGANVLTF. The CDR3 DNA reads TGCGCCAGCAGCCAAGCCCCTCGTTCTGGGGCCAACGTCCTGACTTTC.

The rearrangement joins TRBV20-1 to TRBJ1-1; 8 bases fit TRBD1. Germline trimming cut 5 bases from V and 5 bases from J; bases unmatched to any gene: 7. CDR3 length: 13 amino acids. Germline V gene lookup returns CDR1 DFQATT and CDR2 SNEGSKA (reference sequence). DNA for the CDR3: TGCAGTGCTTTTAGACAGGGGCGGACTGAAGCTTTCTTT. Amino acid sequence: CSAFRQGRTEAFF.

The chain combines TRBV10-3 with TRBJ1-2, with D tentatively TRBD1 (5 bases). The ends were cut back, 6 bases at V and 10 bases at J, with 18 bases in the middle. The V gene's germline CDR1 is ENHRY and CDR2 SYGVKD. This CDR3 has 13 residues. For the CDR3, the DNA is TGTGCCATCAGGACACCGGGACCGGCGGACTACACCTTC. Translation gives CAIRTPGPADYTF.

This clonotype has only a few counts. The V call is TRBV20-1, the J call TRBJ2-7; D might be TRBD1 (6 bases). This CDR3 comprises 14 residues. From germline, CDR1 is DFQATT and CDR2 SNEGSKA (reference sequence). The germline V and J ends were trimmed by 0 bases and 1 base, with 10 bases remaining between them. The DNA for the CDR3 is TGCAGTGCTAGAGATGGCAGGGGATCCTACGAGCAGTACTTC. This encodes CSARDGRGSYEQYF.

This clonotype was seen only once. V gene TRBV28 combines with J gene TRBJ1-2; D unclear. Trimming pared 7 bases from V and 1 base from J, leaving 16 bases between. The germline gives CDR1 MDHEN, CDR2 SYDVKM. This CDR3 region has 15 residues. Written as DNA, the CDR3 is TGTGCCAGCACTAATACGGAATCCAATAACTATGGCTACACCTTC. Protein product: CASTNTESNNYGYTF.

This clonotype was seen a few times. This rearrangement joins TRBV20-1 to TRBJ1-5; maybe TRBD1 (5 bases). Trimming cost V 3 bases and J 5 bases, with 17 bases left between them. The germline gives CDR1 DFQATT, CDR2 SNEGSKA (reference sequence). This CDR3 spans 15 amino acids. The CDR3 DNA sequence: TGCAGTGCTAGCCGCTGGGGCAGGGACCATCAGCCCCAGCATTTT. Residues: CSASRWGRDHQPQHF.

Of note for this clonotype: This may be a read error, as it is one base from a much larger clone. The CDR3 reads CAFSEMTGSNQPQHF. DNA for the CDR3: TGTGCCTTCAGTGAGATGACGGGAAGCAATCAGCCCCAGCATTTT. The chain joins TRBV10-3 to TRBJ1-5, with D uncertain. CDR1 ENHRY and CDR2 SYGVKD come from the germline V gene. The CDR3 sequence is 15 residues long.

This chain links TRBV7-9 with TRBJ2-7, with D perhaps assigned TRBD1 or TRBD2 (6 bases each). Trimming left V 10 bases short and J 3 bases short, with 16 bases between. The CDR3 totals 13 residues. Germline V gives CDR1 SEHNR, CDR2 FQNEAQ (reference sequence). CDR3 protein: CAILERGDYEQYF. As DNA, the CDR3 is TGTGCCATCCTGGAAAGGGGGGACTACGAGCAGTACTTC.

The rearrangement uses TRBV6-5 and TRBJ1-2; 12 nucleotides match TRBD1. Looked up from germline, CDR1 is MNHEY and CDR2 is SVGAGI. This CDR3 has 14 amino acids. The ends lost 6 bases at V and 8 bases at J; junction bases unmatched: 7. The CDR3 coding sequence is TGTGCCAGCAGCCGGGACAGGGGGCTGGGGGGCTACACCTTC. This codes for CASSRDRGLGGYTF.

This clonotype was recorded many times. The chain combines TRBV6-5 with TRBJ2-7; the D gene could be TRBD1 or TRBD2 (5 bases each). Germline V gene data show CDR1 as MNHEY and CDR2 as SVGAGI. The CDR3 extends over 17 amino acids. Between the trimmed V and J ends, which lost 0 bases and 3 bases, there was a span of 18 bases. CDR3 region: CASSYSGVRDRIYEQYF. The DNA for the CDR3 is TGTGCCAGCAGTTACTCGGGGGTCCGGGACCGGATCTACGAGCAGTACTTC.

V gene TRBV5-5 combines with J gene TRBJ2-6; no firm D call. Germline CDR1 and CDR2: SGHKS and YYEKEE (reference sequence). Trimming took 2 bases from V and 0 from J, leaving 12 bases between them. The CDR3 sequence is 17 residues long. The CDR3 loop is CASSFTYSLSGANVLTF. The CDR3 DNA is TGTGCCAGCAGCTTTACCTACTCCCTCTCTGGGGCCAACGTCCTGACTTTC.

This clonotype was observed many times. V gene TRBV4-3 combines with J gene TRBJ2-3; the D gene is possibly TRBD1 (8 bases). Germline V CDR1 and CDR2: LGHNA, YSLEER. V lost 4 bases and J 4 bases, leaving 18 bases between the germline ends. The CDR3 extends over 16 amino acids. The CDR3 spells CASSREVQGGADTQYF. Here the CDR3 DNA reads TGCGCCAGCAGCCGAGAAGTACAGGGGGGGGCAGATACGCAGTATTTT.

The chain couples TRBV29-1 to TRBJ2-1; a possible D gene is TRBD2 (7 bases). The germline gives CDR1 SQVTM, CDR2 ANQGSEA. V gave up 6 bases and J gave up 2 bases, with 14 bases separating them. The CDR3 is 14 amino acids. CDR3 nucleotides: TGCAGCGTGGGGTCGGGGGGCCCCTACAATGAGCAGTTCTTC. Encoded protein: CSVGSGGPYNEQFF.